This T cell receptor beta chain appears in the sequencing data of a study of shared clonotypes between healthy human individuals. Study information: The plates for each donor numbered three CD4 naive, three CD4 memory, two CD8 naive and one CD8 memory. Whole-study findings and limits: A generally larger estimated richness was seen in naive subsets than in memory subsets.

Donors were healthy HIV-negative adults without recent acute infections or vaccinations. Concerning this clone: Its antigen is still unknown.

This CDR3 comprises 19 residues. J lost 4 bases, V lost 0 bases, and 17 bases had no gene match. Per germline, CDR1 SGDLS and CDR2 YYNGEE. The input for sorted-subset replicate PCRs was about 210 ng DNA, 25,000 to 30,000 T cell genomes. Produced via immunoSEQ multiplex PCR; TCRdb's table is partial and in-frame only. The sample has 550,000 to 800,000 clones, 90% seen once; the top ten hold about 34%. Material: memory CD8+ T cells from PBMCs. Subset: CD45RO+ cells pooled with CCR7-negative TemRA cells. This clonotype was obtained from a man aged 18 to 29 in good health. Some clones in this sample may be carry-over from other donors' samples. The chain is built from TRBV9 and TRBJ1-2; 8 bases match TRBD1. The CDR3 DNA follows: TGTGCCAGCAGCGTAGATGGGTGGGGACAGGCCTCCCGAATCTATGGCTACACCTTC. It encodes CASSVDGWGQASRIYGYTF.